This passage covers 15 T cell receptor beta chains from one sample sequenced in a study of identifying expanded T cells in peripheral blood. Here immunoSEQ multiplex PCR was the method, and the copy in TCRdb shows in-frame clones only, minus some. The sample has over 85,000 clones, about 85% seen once. Material for sequencing was blood. The receptors were gathered from a person aged 18 to 75 in good health.

Comment on this clone: One junction end does not reproduce the germline sequence, and a read error may be involved. The chain carries TRBV6-6 and TRBJ2-3, with D possibly matching TRBD2 (5 bases). This CDR3 is built from 10 residues. Germline assignment: CDR1 MNHNY and CDR2 SVGAGI (reference sequence). For the CDR3, the DNA is TGTGCCAGCAGTTACCCGGACTTGAATTTT. It translates to CASSYPDLNF.

V usage is TRBV7-9 and J usage is TRBJ1-3, with 7 bases aligning to TRBD1. The V gene's germline CDR1 is SEHNR and CDR2 FQNEAQ (reference sequence). V lost 5 bases and J lost 5; bases outside the gene matches: 6. There are 14 residues in the CDR3. The CDR3: CASSPGTARNTIYF. In DNA form, the CDR3 reads TGTGCCAGCAGCCCGGGGACAGCACGAAACACCATATATTTT.

This clone has only one observation. This rearrangement joins TRBV11-2 to TRBJ2-1, with 7 bases identical to TRBD2. This CDR3 spans 15 amino acids. Trimming cost V 2 bases and J 2 bases; bases outside gene matches: 3. Germline V CDR1 and CDR2: SGHAT, FQNNGV. The CDR3 DNA reads TGTGCCAGCAGCTTAACAGCGGGAACCTACAATGAGCAGTTCTTC. The encoded protein is CASSLTAGTYNEQFF. The full variable domain, completed using reference TRBV11-2 and TRBJ2-1, is EAGVAQSPRYKIIEKRQSVAFWCNPISGHATLYWYQQILGQGPKLLIQFQNNGVVDDSQLPKDRFSAERLKGVDSTLKIQPAKLEDSAVYLCASSLTAGTYNEQFFGPGTRLTVL.

The rearrangement joins TRBV7-2 to TRBJ2-7; weak D call: TRBD1 (6 bases). V was shortened by 5 bases and J by 4 bases, with 15 bases between the two germline ends. This CDR3 has 14 amino acids. Per the germline V gene, CDR1 is SGHTA and CDR2 is FQGNSA. The CDR3 bases are TGTGCCAGCAGCCCGATGGGGGCCTCATACGAGCAGTACTTC. Protein: CASSPMGASYEQYF.

This clone was counted once. The chain employs TRBV13 and TRBJ1-6; 8 bases fit TRBD1. This CDR3 has 17 amino acids. In germline, CDR1 is PRHDT, CDR2 FYEKMQ (reference sequence). Trimming took 3 bases from V and 5 from J; bases not matched to a gene: 9. CDR3 amino acids: CASSFSPGQGDNSPLHF. CDR3 in DNA: TGTGCCAGCAGCTTCTCCCCTGGACAGGGAGATAATTCACCCCTCCACTTT.

This chain joins TRBV6-1 and TRBJ2-3; TRBD2 agrees at 10 bases. Unmatched junction bases numbered 3, after V lost 1 base and J lost 5 bases. There are 15 residues in the CDR3. Per the germline V gene, CDR1 is MNHNS and CDR2 is SASEGT. This CDR3 is CASSEEAGGVDTQYF. The CDR3 bases are TGTGCCAGCAGTGAAGAAGCGGGGGGGGTAGATACGCAGTATTTT.

As DNA, the CDR3 is TGTGCCAGCTCCCCCAACCAGGGGAACACTGAAGCTTTCTTT. Residues: CASSPNQGNTEAFF. This chain joins TRBV18 and TRBJ1-1, with TRBD1 as a possible D gene (5 bases). The germline V gene encodes CDR1 KGHSH and CDR2 LQKENI. V was pared by 6 bases and J by 1 base, with 12 bases between. The CDR3 sequence is 14 residues long.

This chain connects TRBV18 to TRBJ1-1; D gene unclear. The germline gives CDR1 KGHSH, CDR2 LQKENI. V was trimmed by 4 bases and J by 0 bases, leaving 6 bases between them. CDR3 size: 13 residues. CDR3 bases: TGTGCCAGCTCACAGGCCATGAACACTGAAGCTTTCTTT. Amino acids: CASSQAMNTEAFF.

This clone was counted at least ten times. This sequence joins TRBV9 and TRBJ2-7; TRBD1 aligns across 8 bases. The CDR3 is 13 amino acids. The germline gives CDR1 SGDLS, CDR2 YYNGEE. J gave up 4 bases and V 5 bases, and 5 bases lay outside the gene matches. The DNA of the CDR3 is TGTGCCAGCAGTTCAGGGGGCTGGTACGAGCAGTACTTC. This translates into CASSSGGWYEQYF. The full variable domain, its missing parts supplied by reference TRBV9 and TRBJ2-7, is DSGVTQTPKHLITATGQRVTLRCSPRSGDLSVYWYQQSLDQGLQFLIQYYNGEERAKGNILERFSAQQFPDLHSELNLSSLELGDSALYFCASSSGGWYEQYFGPGTRLTVT.

The chain uses TRBV7-9 and TRBJ1-3; D not resolved. V was clipped by 4 bases and J by 2 bases, with 15 bases between them. This CDR3 contains 16 residues. CDR1 SEHNR and CDR2 FQNEAQ come from the germline V gene (reference sequence). Written as DNA, the CDR3 is TGTGCCAGCAGCTCCACATCCTACAGCACTGGAAACACCATATATTTT. Translated: CASSSTSYSTGNTIYF.

The chain carries TRBV18 and TRBJ2-5; D ambiguous. V gave up 4 bases and J gave up 2 bases, with 8 bases separating them. Germline assignment: CDR1 KGHSH and CDR2 LQKENI. This CDR3 contains 13 residues. The CDR3 nucleotides read TGTGCCAGCTCACTCACGATGCAAGAGACCCAGTACTTC. Encoded protein: CASSLTMQETQYF.

This clone was picked up a small number of times. The J gene is TRBJ1-5, the V gene TRBV7-6; no clear D. This CDR3 contains 13 residues. With 5 bases removed from V and 7 bases from J, the gap between germline ends came to 12 bases. From germline, CDR1 is SGHVS and CDR2 FNYEAQ. CDR3 in DNA: TGTGCCAGCAGCCCCCTGGGAGGGCAGCCCCAGCATTTT. Its translation is CASSPLGGQPQHF.

In its sample, this clone was seen once. CDR3 nucleotides: TGTGCCAGCAGCTTAAGACCCAATGGGGATCAGCCCCAGCATTTT. It is translated as CASSLRPNGDQPQHF. The chain links TRBV7-2 to TRBJ1-5; D gene unclear. The CDR3 spans 15 residues. The V gene's germline CDR1 is SGHTA and CDR2 FQGNSA. V was cut by 2 bases and J by 5 bases, with 13 bases left in between.

The rearrangement joins TRBV7-2 to TRBJ1-2, with D maybe TRBD1 (6 bases). This CDR3 region has 15 residues. Germline V gene lookup returns CDR1 SGHTA and CDR2 FQGNSA. V was shortened by 2 bases and J by 0 bases, with 10 bases between the two germline ends. The CDR3 region has the DNA TGTGCCAGCAGCTTACAGGGGAGTTCTAACTATGGCTACACCTTC. Translating gives CASSLQGSSNYGYTF.

The chain combines TRBV30 with TRBJ1-4; the D gene is possibly TRBD1 (5 bases). Looked up from germline, CDR1 is GTSNPN and CDR2 is SVGIG (reference sequence). The CDR3 has 14 amino acids. V was cut by 5 bases and J by 1 base, with 11 bases left in between. CDR3 region: CAWGTGRTNEKLFF. In nucleotides, the CDR3 is TGTGCCTGGGGTACAGGTAGAACTAATGAAAAACTGTTTTTT.